These T cell receptor beta chains were read from a single sample in a study of Graves' ophthalmopathy and Graves' hyperthyroidism. From the multiplex PCR reads, TCRdb called clonotypes with MiXCR, one entry per CDR3 protein. Of approximately 540,000 distinct CDR3 sequences in the sample, less than 45% were seen once. The material sequenced was peripheral blood or thyroid tissue (not recorded which). The source is an adult man with Graves' hyperthyroidism. Both conserved end residues are part of each CDR3. D genes are given only for firm matches. Expanded clones are given a class, and other clones once, few, many or no size at all.

d_call,j_call,v_call,cdr3_length,clone_size,cdr3_nt,cdr3_aa
TRBD1,TRBJ2-2,TRBV19,18,-,TGTGCCAGTAGTATCTGGGACAGGGGCCACAAGAACACCGGGGAGCTGTCTTGG,CASSIWDRGHKNTGELSW
-,TRBJ1-2,TRBV19,16,many,TGTGCCAGTAGTATTGTACTGAGGCAGACAATTTATGGCTACACCTTC,CASSIVLRQTIYGYTF
TRBD1,TRBJ2-7,TRBV19,14,many,TGTGCCAGTAGCGCGACAGGGTTGACCTACGAGCAGTACTTC,CASSATGLTYEQYF
-,TRBJ2-7,TRBV19,12,-,TGTGCCAGTAGTATTCGAGCTTCCGAGCGGTACTTC,CASSIRASERYF
-,TRBJ1-3,TRBV2,16,many,TGTGCCAGCAGTGAACGAGGAGGCAGGGCTGGAAACACCATATATTTT,CASSERGGRAGNTIYF
TRBD1,TRBJ1-2,TRBV7-3,14,-,TGTGCCAGCAGCTTATCCCGGGACAGCTATGGCTACACCTTC,CASSLSRDSYGYTF
-,TRBJ2-5,TRBV4-1,16,few,TGCGCCAGCAGCCAGATAGGGAAAAGGGGTCCGGAGACCCAGTACTTC,CASSQIGKRGPETQYF
-,TRBJ2-2,TRBV6-1,13,few,TGTGCCAGCAAGAACAGCGGCCGCAGGGAGCTGTTTTTT,CASKNSGRRELFF
TRBD2,TRBJ2-5,TRBV15,14,-,TGTGCTACCCGACTAGCGGGAGGGCAAGAGACCCAGTACTTC,CATRLAGGQETQYF
-,TRBJ1-1,TRBV2,13,-,TGTGCCAGCATTACAGGGCGGGCCACTGAAGCTTTCTTT,CASITGRATEAFF
TRBD2,TRBJ2-7,TRBV7-9,16,many,TGTGCCAGCAGCTTCACGACTAGCGGGAGTGTCTACGAGCAGTACTTC,CASSFTTSGSVYEQYF
-,TRBJ1-1,TRBV28,14,many,TGTGCCAGCAGAAAACCCGGGGTTCAGCGTGAAGCTTTCTTT,CASRKPGVQREAFF
-,TRBJ2-5,TRBV20-1,10,-,TGCAGCGCAACGGTGGAGACCCAGTACTTC,CSATVETQYF
-,TRBJ2-5,TRBV12-3/TRBV12-4,15,-,TGTGCCAGCAGTTTATATGCGCGGGACACAGATACGCAGTACTTC,CASSLYARDTDTQYF
-,TRBJ1-4,TRBV20-1,14,many,TGCAGTGCTAGACCTACAGCGTTTAATGAAAAACTGTTTTTT,CSARPTAFNEKLFF
-,TRBJ1-5,TRBV2,14,few,TGTGCCAGCAGTGAGGGGGATAGCAATCAGCCCCAGCATTTT,CASSEGDSNQPQHF
-,TRBJ2-7,TRBV19,13,many,TGTGCCCCCAGGTACGGGGAGTCCTACGAGCAGTACTTC,CAPRYGESYEQYF
-,TRBJ1-1,TRBV4-1,14,many,TGCGCCAGCAGCCAAGGGGGGCTGAACACTGAAGCTTTCTTT,CASSQGGLNTEAFF
-,TRBJ1-6,TRBV12-3/TRBV12-4,14,many,TGTGCCAGCAGGGGGACCAACGCCAATTCACCCCTCCACTTT,CASRGTNANSPLHF
-,TRBJ2-6,TRBV2,15,many,TGTGCCAGCAGTGATACAGGGCTAGGGGCCAACGTCCTGACTTTC,CASSDTGLGANVLTF
-,TRBJ1-4,TRBV12-3/TRBV12-4,13,many,TGTGCCAGCAATCAGGGTACTAATGAAAAACTGTTTTTT,CASNQGTNEKLFF
TRBD1,TRBJ2-7,TRBV12-5,15,-,TGTGCTAGTGGTTTGGGACAGGGGATCTCCTACGAGCAGTACTTC,CASGLGQGISYEQYF
TRBD2,TRBJ2-5,TRBV20-1,12,many,TGCAAGCTAGCGGGGGGAGGGGAGACCCAGTACTTC,CKLAGGGETQYF
TRBD1,TRBJ1-1,TRBV2,16,many,TGTGCCAGCAGTGGACAGACAGGGACTATGAACACTGAAGCTTTCTTT,CASSGQTGTMNTEAFF
-,TRBJ1-2,TRBV7-8,13,-,TGTGCCTGGAGGAGTAGAGGGTTAGGTGGCTACACCTTC,CAWRSRGLGGYTF
-,TRBJ1-2,TRBV7-2,15,many,TGTGCCAGCAGCTTCCGGGGGCAATCGAACTATGGCTACACCTTC,CASSFRGQSNYGYTF
-,TRBJ2-7,TRBV15,19,-,TGTGCCACCAGCAGAGATAGAGCGCCCGACCGTCTGGGCCCCTACGAGCAGTACTTC,CATSRDRAPDRLGPYEQYF
-,TRBJ1-2,TRBV7-2,14,-,TGTGCCAGCAGCTTTTTAGGGACTAGCGGAGGCTACACCTTC,CASSFLGTSGGYTF
-,TRBJ2-3,TRBV7-9,14,few,TGTGCCAGCAGCACCCGACCCAGGACAGATACGCAGTATTTT,CASSTRPRTDTQYF
TRBD2,TRBJ2-3,TRBV7-6,15,-,TGTGCCAGCAGCCTTGGGACTAGCGGGAGTGATACGCAGTATTTT,CASSLGTSGSDTQYF